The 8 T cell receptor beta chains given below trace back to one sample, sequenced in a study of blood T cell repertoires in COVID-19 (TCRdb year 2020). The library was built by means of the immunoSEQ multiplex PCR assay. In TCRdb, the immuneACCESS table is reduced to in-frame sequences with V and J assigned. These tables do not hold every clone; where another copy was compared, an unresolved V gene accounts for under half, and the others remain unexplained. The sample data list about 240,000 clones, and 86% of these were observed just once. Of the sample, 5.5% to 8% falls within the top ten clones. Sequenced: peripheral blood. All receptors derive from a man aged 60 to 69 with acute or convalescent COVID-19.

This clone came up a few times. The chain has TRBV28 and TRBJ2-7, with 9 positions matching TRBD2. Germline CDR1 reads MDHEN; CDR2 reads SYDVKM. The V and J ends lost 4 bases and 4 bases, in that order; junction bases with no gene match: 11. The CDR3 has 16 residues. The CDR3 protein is CASSSIYSGSLYEQYF. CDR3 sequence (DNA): TGTGCCAGCAGTTCCATCTATAGCGGGAGCTTGTACGAGCAGTACTTC. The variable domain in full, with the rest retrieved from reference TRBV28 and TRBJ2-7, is DVKVTQSSRYLVKRTGEKVFLECVQDMDHENMFWYRQDPGLGLRLIYFSYDVKMKEKGDIPEGYSVSREKKERFSLILESASTNQTSMYLCASSSIYSGSLYEQYFGPGTRLTVT.

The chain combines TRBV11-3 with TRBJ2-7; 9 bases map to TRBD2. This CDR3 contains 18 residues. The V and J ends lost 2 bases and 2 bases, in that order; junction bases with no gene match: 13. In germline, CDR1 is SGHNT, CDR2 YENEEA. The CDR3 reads CASSLYPQRLAETYEQYF. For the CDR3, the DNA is TGTGCCAGCAGCTTATACCCACAGAGACTAGCGGAGACCTACGAGCAGTACTTC.

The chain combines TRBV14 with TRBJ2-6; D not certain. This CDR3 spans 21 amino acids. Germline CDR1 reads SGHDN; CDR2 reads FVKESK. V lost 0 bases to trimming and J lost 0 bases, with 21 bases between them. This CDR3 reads CASSQDAPSGSLRSGANVLTF. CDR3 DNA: TGTGCCAGCAGCCAAGATGCTCCCTCCGGGTCCCTCCGCTCTGGGGCCAACGTCCTGACTTTC. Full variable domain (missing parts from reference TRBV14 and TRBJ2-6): EAGVTQFPSHSVIEKGQTVTLRCDPISGHDNLYWYRRVMGKEIKFLLHFVKESKQDESGMPNNRFLAERTGGTYSTLKVQPAELEDSGVYFCASSQDAPSGSLRSGANVLTFGAGSRLTVL.

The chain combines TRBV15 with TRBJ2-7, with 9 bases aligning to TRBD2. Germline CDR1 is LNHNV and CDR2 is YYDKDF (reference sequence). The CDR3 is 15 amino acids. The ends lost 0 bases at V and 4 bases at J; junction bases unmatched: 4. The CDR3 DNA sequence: TGTGCCACCAGCAGAGATCTTAGCGGGAGTTACGAGCAGTACTTC. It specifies CATSRDLSGSYEQYF.

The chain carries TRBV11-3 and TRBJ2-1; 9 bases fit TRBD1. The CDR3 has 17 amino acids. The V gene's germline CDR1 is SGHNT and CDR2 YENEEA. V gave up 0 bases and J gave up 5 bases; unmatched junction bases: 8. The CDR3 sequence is CASSLEGGTGRNNEQFF. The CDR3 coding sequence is TGTGCCAGCAGCTTAGAGGGGGGGACAGGGCGGAACAATGAGCAGTTCTTC.

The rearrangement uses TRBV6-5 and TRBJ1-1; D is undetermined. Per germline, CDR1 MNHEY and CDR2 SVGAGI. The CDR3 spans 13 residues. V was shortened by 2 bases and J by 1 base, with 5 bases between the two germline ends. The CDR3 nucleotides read TGTGCCAGCAGTTACCAGCGGAACACTGAAGCTTTCTTT. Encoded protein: CASSYQRNTEAFF.

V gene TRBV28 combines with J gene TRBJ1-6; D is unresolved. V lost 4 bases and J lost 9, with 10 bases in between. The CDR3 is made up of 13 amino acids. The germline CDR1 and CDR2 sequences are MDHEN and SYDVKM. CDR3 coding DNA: TGTGCCAGCAGTTCCCCCTCGGGTTCACCCCTCCACTTT. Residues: CASSSPSGSPLHF.

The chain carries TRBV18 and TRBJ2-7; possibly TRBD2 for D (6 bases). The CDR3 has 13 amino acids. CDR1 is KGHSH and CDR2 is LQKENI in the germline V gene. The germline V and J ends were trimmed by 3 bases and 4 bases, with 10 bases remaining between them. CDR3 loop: CASSPAGGYEQYF. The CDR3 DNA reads TGTGCCAGCTCACCCGCCGGGGGTTACGAGCAGTACTTC.